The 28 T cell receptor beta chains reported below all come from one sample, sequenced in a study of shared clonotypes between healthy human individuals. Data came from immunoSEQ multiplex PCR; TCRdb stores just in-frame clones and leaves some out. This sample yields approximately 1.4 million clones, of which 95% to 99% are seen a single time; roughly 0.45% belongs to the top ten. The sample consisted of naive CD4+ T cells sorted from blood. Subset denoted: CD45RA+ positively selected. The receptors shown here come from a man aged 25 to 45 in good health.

The CDR3 bases are TGTTCTACGGGAAGGAACACAGATACGCAGTATTTT. This codes for CSTGRNTDTQYF. The chain carries TRBV28 and TRBJ2-3; the D gene is possibly TRBD2 (5 bases). The CDR3 is made up of 12 amino acids. CDR1 and CDR2 from the germline V gene are MDHEN and SYDVKM. The full variable domain, with the rest looked up from reference TRBV28 and TRBJ2-3, is DVKVTQSSRYLVKRTGEKVFLECVQDMDHENMFWYRQDPGLGLRLIYFSYDVKMKEKGDIPEGYSVSREKKERFSLILESASTNQTSMYLCSTGRNTDTQYFGPGTRLTVL.

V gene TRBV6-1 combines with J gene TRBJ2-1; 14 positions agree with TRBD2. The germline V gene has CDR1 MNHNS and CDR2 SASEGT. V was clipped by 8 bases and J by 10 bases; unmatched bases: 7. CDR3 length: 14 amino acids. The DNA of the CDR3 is TGTGCCAGCGGGGGACTAGCGGGAGATGGGGAGCAGTTCTTC. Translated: CASGGLAGDGEQFF.

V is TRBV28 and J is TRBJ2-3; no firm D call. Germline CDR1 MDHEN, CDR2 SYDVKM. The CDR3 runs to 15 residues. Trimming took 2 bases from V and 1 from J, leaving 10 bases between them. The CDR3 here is CASSLIHWGTDTQYF. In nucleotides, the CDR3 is TGTGCCAGCAGTTTAATTCACTGGGGCACAGATACGCAGTATTTT.

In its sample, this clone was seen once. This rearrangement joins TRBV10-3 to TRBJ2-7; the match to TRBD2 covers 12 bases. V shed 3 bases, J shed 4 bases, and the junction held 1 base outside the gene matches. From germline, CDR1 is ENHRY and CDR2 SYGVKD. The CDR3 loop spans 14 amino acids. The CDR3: CAISDLAGGYEQYF. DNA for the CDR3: TGTGCCATCAGTGACCTAGCGGGAGGGTACGAGCAGTACTTC.

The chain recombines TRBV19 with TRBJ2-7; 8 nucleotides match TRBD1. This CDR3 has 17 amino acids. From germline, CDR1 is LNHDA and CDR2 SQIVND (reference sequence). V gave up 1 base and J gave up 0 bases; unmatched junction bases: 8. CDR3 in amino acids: CASSIVPGRGLSYEQYF. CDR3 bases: TGTGCCAGTAGTATAGTTCCGGGCAGGGGGCTCTCCTACGAGCAGTACTTC.

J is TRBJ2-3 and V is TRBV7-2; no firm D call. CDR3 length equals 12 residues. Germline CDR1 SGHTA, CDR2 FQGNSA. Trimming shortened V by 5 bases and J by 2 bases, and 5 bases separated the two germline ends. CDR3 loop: CASSPDTDTQYF. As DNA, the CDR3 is TGTGCCAGCAGCCCGGACACAGATACGCAGTATTTT.

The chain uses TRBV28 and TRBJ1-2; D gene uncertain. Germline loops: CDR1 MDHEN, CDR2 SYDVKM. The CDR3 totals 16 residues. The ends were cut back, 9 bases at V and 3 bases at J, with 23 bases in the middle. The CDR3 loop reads CARNPLERRPDYGYTF. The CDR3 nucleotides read TGTGCCAGAAACCCTTTGGAAAGAAGGCCCGACTATGGCTACACCTTC.

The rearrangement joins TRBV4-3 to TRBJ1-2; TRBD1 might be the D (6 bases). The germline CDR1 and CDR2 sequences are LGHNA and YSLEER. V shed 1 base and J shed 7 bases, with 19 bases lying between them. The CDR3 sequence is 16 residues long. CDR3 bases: TGCGCCAGCAGCCAAGCAAGGACAGACGGATCATCTGGCTACACCTTC. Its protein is CASSQARTDGSSGYTF.

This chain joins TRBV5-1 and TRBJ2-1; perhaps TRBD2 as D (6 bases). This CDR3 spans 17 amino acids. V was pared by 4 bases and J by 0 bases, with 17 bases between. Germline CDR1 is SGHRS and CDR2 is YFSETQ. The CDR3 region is CASSPFSSASSYNEQFF. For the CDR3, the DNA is TGCGCCAGCAGCCCATTTTCTAGCGCCTCCTCCTACAATGAGCAGTTCTTC.

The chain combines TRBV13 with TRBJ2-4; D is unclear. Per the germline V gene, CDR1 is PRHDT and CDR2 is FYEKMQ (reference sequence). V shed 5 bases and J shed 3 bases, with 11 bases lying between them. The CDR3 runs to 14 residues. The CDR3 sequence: CASSTERFKNIQYF. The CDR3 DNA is TGTGCCAGCAGCACGGAACGGTTCAAAAACATTCAGTACTTC.

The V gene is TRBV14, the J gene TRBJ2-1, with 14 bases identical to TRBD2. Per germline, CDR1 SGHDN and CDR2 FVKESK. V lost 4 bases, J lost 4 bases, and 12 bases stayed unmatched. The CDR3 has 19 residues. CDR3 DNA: TGTGCCAGCAGCCGGACCGGACTAGCGGGAGGACCACCATACAATGAGCAGTTCTTC. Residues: CASSRTGLAGGPPYNEQFF.

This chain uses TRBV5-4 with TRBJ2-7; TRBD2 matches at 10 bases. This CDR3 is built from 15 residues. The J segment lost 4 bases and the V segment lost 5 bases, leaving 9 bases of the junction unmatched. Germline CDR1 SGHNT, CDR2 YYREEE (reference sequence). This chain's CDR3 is CASSRSGRAGYEQYF. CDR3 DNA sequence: TGTGCCAGCAGTCGGAGCGGGAGGGCCGGGTACGAGCAGTACTTC.

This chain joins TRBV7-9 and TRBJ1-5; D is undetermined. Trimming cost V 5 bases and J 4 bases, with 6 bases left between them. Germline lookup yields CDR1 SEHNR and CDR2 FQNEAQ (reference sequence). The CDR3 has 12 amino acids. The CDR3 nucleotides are TGTGCCAGCAGCACCCAGAATCAGCCCCAGCATTTT. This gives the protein CASSTQNQPQHF.

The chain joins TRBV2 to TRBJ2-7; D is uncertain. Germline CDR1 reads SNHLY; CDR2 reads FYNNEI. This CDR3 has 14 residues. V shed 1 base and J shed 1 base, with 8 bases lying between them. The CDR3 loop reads CASSEVVYSYEQYF. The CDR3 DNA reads TGTGCCAGCAGTGAAGTGGTCTATTCCTACGAGCAGTACTTC.

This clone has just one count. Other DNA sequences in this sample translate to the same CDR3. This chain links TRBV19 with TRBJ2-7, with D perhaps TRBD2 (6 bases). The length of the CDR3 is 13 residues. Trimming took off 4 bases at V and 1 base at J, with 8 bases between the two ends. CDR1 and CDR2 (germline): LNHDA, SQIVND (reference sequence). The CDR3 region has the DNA TGTGCCAGTAGTACGGGGGTTTCCTACGAGCAGTACTTC. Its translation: CASSTGVSYEQYF.

The CDR3 bases are TGTGCCAGCAGCCGGGGACAGGCTCACGAGCAGTACTTC. Its protein product is CASSRGQAHEQYF. The gene calls are TRBV7-2 and TRBJ2-7; TRBD1 agrees at 8 bases. From germline, CDR1 is SGHTA and CDR2 FQGNSA. V was clipped by 5 bases and J by 5 bases; unmatched bases: 5. The CDR3 runs to 13 residues.

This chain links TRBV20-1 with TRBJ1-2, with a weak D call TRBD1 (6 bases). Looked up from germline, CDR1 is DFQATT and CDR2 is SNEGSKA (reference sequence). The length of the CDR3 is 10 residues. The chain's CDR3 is CRLIPGQPTF. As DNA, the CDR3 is TGCAGGCTTATTCCCGGACAGCCAACCTTC.

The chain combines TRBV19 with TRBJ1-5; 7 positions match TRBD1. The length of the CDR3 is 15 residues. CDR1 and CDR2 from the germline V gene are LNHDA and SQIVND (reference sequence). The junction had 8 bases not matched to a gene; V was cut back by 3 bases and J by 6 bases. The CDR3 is CASSIRQGESQPQHF. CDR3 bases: TGTGCCAGTAGTATTCGACAGGGTGAAAGTCAGCCCCAGCATTTT.

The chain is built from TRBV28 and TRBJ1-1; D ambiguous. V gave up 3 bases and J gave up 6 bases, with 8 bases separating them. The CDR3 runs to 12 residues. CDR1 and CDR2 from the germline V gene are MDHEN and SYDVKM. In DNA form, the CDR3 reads TGTGCCAGCAGTTTGGTCGGACCTGAAGCTTTCTTT. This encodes CASSLVGPEAFF.

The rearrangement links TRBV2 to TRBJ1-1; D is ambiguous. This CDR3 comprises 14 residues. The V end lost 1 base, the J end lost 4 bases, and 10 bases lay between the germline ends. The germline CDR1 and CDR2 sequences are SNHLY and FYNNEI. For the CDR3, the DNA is TGTGCCAGCAGTGAAGTTCCCCGGGGCACTGAAGCTTTCTTT. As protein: CASSEVPRGTEAFF.

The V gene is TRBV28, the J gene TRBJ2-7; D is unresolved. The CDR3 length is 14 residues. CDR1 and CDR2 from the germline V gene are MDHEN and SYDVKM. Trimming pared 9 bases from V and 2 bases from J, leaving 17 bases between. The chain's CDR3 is CASKLNRVTYEQYF. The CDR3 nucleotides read TGTGCCAGTAAACTGAATCGTGTAACCTACGAGCAGTACTTC.

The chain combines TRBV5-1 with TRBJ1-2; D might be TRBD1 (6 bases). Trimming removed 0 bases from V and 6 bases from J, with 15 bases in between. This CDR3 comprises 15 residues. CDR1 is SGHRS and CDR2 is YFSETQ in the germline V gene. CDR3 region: CASSLVNRESDGYTF. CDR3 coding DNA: TGCGCCAGCAGCTTGGTAAACAGGGAGAGCGATGGCTACACCTTC.

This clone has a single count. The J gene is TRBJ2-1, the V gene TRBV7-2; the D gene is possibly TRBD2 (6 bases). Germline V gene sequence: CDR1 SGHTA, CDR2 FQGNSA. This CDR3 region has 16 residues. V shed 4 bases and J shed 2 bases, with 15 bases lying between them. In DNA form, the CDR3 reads TGTGCCAGCAGCTCCGTAGGCGGGAACACCTACAATGAGCAGTTCTTC. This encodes CASSSVGGNTYNEQFF.

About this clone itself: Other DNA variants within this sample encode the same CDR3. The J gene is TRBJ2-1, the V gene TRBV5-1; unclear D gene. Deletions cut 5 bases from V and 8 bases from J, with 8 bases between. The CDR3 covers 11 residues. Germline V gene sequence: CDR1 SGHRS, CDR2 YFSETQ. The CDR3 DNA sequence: TGCGCCAGCAGTCTCAAAGATGAGCAGTTCTTC. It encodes CASSLKDEQFF.

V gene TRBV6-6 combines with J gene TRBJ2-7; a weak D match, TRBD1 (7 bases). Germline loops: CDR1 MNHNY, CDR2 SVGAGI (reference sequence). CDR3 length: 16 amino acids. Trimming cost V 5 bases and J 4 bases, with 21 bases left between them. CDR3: CASSPLGDSRGYEQYF. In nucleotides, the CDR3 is TGTGCCAGCAGTCCCCTAGGGGACAGTCGGGGGTACGAGCAGTACTTC.

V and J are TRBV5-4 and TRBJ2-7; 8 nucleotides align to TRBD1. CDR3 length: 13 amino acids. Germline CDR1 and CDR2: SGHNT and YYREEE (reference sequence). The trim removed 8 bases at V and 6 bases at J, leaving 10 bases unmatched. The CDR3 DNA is TGTGCCAGTGCAGGGGGCCGAGGGAGCGAGCAGTACTTC. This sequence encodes CASAGGRGSEQYF.

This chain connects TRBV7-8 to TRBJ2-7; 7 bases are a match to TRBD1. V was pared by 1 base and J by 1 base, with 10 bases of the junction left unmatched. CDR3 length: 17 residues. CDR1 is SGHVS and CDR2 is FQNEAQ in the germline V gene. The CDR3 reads CASSLGDRADLSYEQYF. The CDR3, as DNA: TGTGCCAGCAGCTTAGGTGACAGGGCGGATCTTTCCTACGAGCAGTACTTC. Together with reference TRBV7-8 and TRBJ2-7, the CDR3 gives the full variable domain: GAGVSQSPRYKVAKRGQDVALRCDPISGHVSLFWYQQALGQGPEFLTYFQNEAQLDKSGLPSDRFFAERPEGSVSTLKIQRTQQEDSAVYLCASSLGDRADLSYEQYFGPGTRLTVT.

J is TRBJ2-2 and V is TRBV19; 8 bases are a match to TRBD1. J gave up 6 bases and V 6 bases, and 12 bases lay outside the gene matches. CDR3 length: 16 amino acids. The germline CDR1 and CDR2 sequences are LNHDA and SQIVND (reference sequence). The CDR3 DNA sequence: TGTGCCAGTAGGACGACCGGACAGGGTGTGGCCGGGGAGCTGTTTTTT. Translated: CASRTTGQGVAGELFF.